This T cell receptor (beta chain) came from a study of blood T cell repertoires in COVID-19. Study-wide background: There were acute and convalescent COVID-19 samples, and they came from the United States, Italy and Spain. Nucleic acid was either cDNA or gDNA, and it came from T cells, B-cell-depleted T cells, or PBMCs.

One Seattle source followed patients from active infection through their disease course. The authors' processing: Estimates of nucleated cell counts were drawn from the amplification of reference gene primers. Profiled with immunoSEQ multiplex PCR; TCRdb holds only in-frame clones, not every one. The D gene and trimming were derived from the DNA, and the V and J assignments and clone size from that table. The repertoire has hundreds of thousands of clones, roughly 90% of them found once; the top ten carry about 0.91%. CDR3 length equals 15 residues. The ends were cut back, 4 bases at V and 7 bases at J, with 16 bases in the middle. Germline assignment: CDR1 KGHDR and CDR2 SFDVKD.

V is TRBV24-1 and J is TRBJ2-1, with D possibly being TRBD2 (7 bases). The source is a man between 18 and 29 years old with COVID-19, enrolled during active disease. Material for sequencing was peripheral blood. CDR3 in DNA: TGTGCCACCAGTGACCATGGCGGGGGCGGGAATGAGCAGTTCTTC. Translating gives CATSDHGGGGNEQFF.